This T cell receptor beta chain was profiled in a study of regulatory and conventional T cells in breast cancer. CDR1 and CDR2 from the germline V gene are DFQATT and SNEGSKA (reference sequence). After removal of 2 bases from V and 4 bases from J, the junction contained 6 bases not matched to a gene. The CDR3 runs 14 residues. MiXCR, applied by TCRdb to the PCR reads, yields one record per CDR3 protein. The table has 9,500 to 13,000 distinct CDR3 sequences, about 35% seen once. V and J are TRBV20-1 and TRBJ2-7; 9 nucleotides agree with TRBD2. The TCR sequence derives from a male donor in good health. The specimen sequenced was conventional T cells from blood. This chain's CDR3 is CSARRLAGRYEQYF. For the CDR3, the DNA is TGCAGTGCTAGACGGCTAGCGGGGAGGTACGAGCAGTACTTC.